This entry lists 10 T cell receptor beta chains sequenced from one sample in a study of OX40 agonist ivuxolimab in advanced cancers. Data came from immunoSEQ multiplex PCR; TCRdb stores just in-frame clones and leaves some out. The table shows tens of thousands of clones, with 80% to 85% occurring only once. This specimen consisted of CD4+ or CD8+ T cells sorted from blood, obtained in a trial of the OX40 agonist ivuxolimab. Receptors originate from an adult with an advanced solid tumor such as melanoma, head and neck, liver or kidney cancer.

The chain recombines TRBV19 with TRBJ1-1, with no clear D. Germline CDR1 is LNHDA and CDR2 is SQIVND (reference sequence). V was trimmed by 3 bases and J by 0 bases, leaving 8 bases between them. The CDR3 extends over 14 amino acids. As DNA, the CDR3 is TGTGCCAGTAGTATGGAGGGCCTGAACACTGAAGCTTTCTTT. Protein sequence: CASSMEGLNTEAFF.

This clone has just one count. The rearrangement uses TRBV2 and TRBJ1-2; 8 bases align to TRBD1. The CDR3 is 15 residues long. J was trimmed by 2 bases and V by 7 bases; bases with no gene match: 9. Germline V gene sequence: CDR1 SNHLY, CDR2 FYNNEI. CDR3 amino acids: CASIRGQALNYGYTF. The DNA for the CDR3 is TGTGCCAGCATTCGGGGACAGGCTTTAAACTATGGCTACACCTTC.

The J gene is TRBJ2-7, the V gene TRBV28, with a possible D match to TRBD2 (6 bases). The length of the CDR3 is 13 residues. Trimming shortened V by 4 bases and J by 5 bases, and 12 bases separated the two germline ends. Looked up from germline, CDR1 is MDHEN and CDR2 is SYDVKM. CDR3 residues: CASSSEGVDEQYF. DNA of the CDR3: TGTGCCAGCAGTTCGGAGGGAGTGGACGAGCAGTACTTC. Complete variable domain (other parts from reference TRBV28 and TRBJ2-7): DVKVTQSSRYLVKRTGEKVFLECVQDMDHENMFWYRQDPGLGLRLIYFSYDVKMKEKGDIPEGYSVSREKKERFSLILESASTNQTSMYLCASSSEGVDEQYFGPGTRLTVT.

This chain joins TRBV9 and TRBJ2-7; TRBD2 matches 7 bases. V shed 4 bases and J 6 bases; nucleotides not matched to a gene: 16. Germline CDR1 and CDR2: SGDLS and YYNGEE. CDR3 size: 16 residues. The CDR3 nucleotides are TGTGCCAGCAGCTCCCGGGGGGAGGTCGGTATTGGCGAGCAGTACTTC. Residues: CASSSRGEVGIGEQYF.

This chain connects TRBV5-4 to TRBJ1-2, with D uncertain. V was trimmed by 2 bases and J by 5 bases, leaving 22 bases between them. This CDR3 comprises 17 residues. Germline lookup yields CDR1 SGHNT and CDR2 YYREEE (reference sequence). The CDR3 DNA sequence: TGTGCCAGCAGCTTATCCTTACAGCTCCTAGGGTGGTATGGCTACACCTTC. Residues: CASSLSLQLLGWYGYTF.

J is TRBJ2-1 and V is TRBV6-9, with D maybe TRBD1 (7 bases). The ends were cut back, 4 bases at V and 0 bases at J, with 22 bases in the middle. Germline CDR1 reads MNHGY; CDR2 reads SVAAGI. This CDR3 contains 19 residues. CDR3 region: CASSSWTGSRGVSYNEQFF. The DNA of the CDR3 is TGTGCCAGCAGTTCATGGACAGGTTCTAGGGGGGTCTCCTACAATGAGCAGTTCTTC.

This rearrangement joins TRBV5-1 to TRBJ2-7; maybe TRBD2 (6 bases). V was shortened by 2 bases and J by 3 bases, with 18 bases between the two germline ends. Germline CDR1 and CDR2: SGHRS and YFSETQ. The CDR3 spans 16 residues. CDR3 in amino acids: CASSFEGRDGGYEQYF. CDR3 in DNA: TGCGCCAGCAGCTTTGAGGGCCGGGACGGGGGCTACGAGCAGTACTTC.

The chain combines TRBV7-7 with TRBJ2-5; 8 bases align to TRBD2. The CDR3 has 14 residues. The J segment lost 1 base and the V segment lost 4 bases, leaving 2 bases of the junction unmatched. CDR1 is SSHAT and CDR2 is FNYEAQ in the germline V gene (reference sequence). Written as DNA, the CDR3 is TGTGCCAGCAGCTCGGGGGGGGGCCAAGAGACCCAGTACTTC. It yields the protein CASSSGGGQETQYF.

This clone was picked up a small number of times. Other DNA sequences in this sample translate to the same CDR3. CDR3 region: CASSPDRNSPLHF. The CDR3 DNA reads TGTGCCAGCTCACCCGACAGAAATTCACCCCTCCACTTT. The rearrangement links TRBV18 to TRBJ1-6; perhaps TRBD1 as D (5 bases). The CDR3 has 13 residues. V lost 3 bases and J 7 bases, leaving 7 bases between the germline ends. Germline CDR1 KGHSH, CDR2 LQKENI.

This clone has only one observation. This sequence joins TRBV5-1 and TRBJ1-2; a weak D match, TRBD1 (5 bases). The CDR3 length is 18 residues. CDR1 is SGHRS, CDR2 YFSETQ, per germline. The V and J ends lost 0 bases and 1 base respectively, with 19 bases between them. CDR3 sequence reads: CASSLEPVGRGNNYGYTF. CDR3 coding DNA: TGCGCCAGCAGCTTGGAACCCGTGGGGAGGGGAAATAACTATGGCTACACCTTC.